Each of the 26 T cell receptor beta chains below was sequenced from the same sample in a study of Ad26.COV2.S vaccination and SARS-CoV-2 variants. Measured with immunoSEQ multiplex PCR; TCRdb has only the in-frame clones, and not every one. The profile shows about 350,000 clones, 80% to 90% of them singletons. The treatment is: roughly 19 received Ad26.COV2.S at low or high dose, single or two shots; about 5 received placebo; per-sample allocation not given. On day 63 after the first injection, vaccine and placebo recipients gave samples. Source: peripheral blood, taken in a trial of Ad26.COV2.S vaccine versus placebo. The receptors were sampled from a person between 18 and 60 years old who received the Ad26.COV2.S COVID-19 vaccine or a placebo.

The J gene is TRBJ1-5, the V gene TRBV5-8; a weak D match, TRBD1 (5 bases). Germline assignment: CDR1 SGHTS and CDR2 YDEGEE. V dropped 3 bases and J dropped 4 bases, with 17 bases sitting between them. The CDR3 is made up of 16 amino acids. In DNA form, the CDR3 reads TGTGCCAGCAGCTGGGCCGACAGTATTAGGAATCAGCCCCAGCATTTT. Encoded protein: CASSWADSIRNQPQHF.

The rearrangement joins TRBV19 to TRBJ1-1; 8 bases align to TRBD1. This CDR3 comprises 16 residues. The J segment lost 12 bases and the V segment lost 10 bases, leaving 25 bases of the junction unmatched. Looked up from germline, CDR1 is LNHDA and CDR2 is SQIVND (reference sequence). The CDR3 nucleotides read TGTGCCACCAAGTCTCTCAGTAGTGCTGACAGGGGAGACACTTTCTTT. It codes for CATKSLSSADRGDTFF.

This clone was picked up a small number of times. The chain is built from TRBV4-1 and TRBJ2-1; D ambiguous. V was trimmed by 1 base and J by 6 bases, leaving 19 bases between them. Germline CDR1 is MGHRA and CDR2 is YSYEKL. This CDR3 comprises 17 residues. The CDR3 DNA reads as TGCGCCAGCAGCCAAGGGCTGAGCCGAAGGGTTCCCAATGAGCAGTTCTTC. The encoded protein is CASSQGLSRRVPNEQFF.

This sequence joins TRBV13 and TRBJ2-7; D is perhaps TRBD2 (7 bases). This CDR3 region has 14 residues. V dropped 8 bases and J dropped 4 bases, with 18 bases sitting between them. Germline CDR1 is PRHDT and CDR2 is FYEKMQ (reference sequence). As DNA, the CDR3 is TGTGCCAGCGGGGGGGAGGACAGCAATTACGAGCAGTACTTC. Translated, it gives CASGGEDSNYEQYF. The variable domain in full, completed from reference TRBV13 and TRBJ2-7, reads AAGVIQSPRHLIKEKRETATLKCYPIPRHDTVYWYQQGPGQDPQFLISFYEKMQSDKGSIPDRFSAQQFSDYHSELNMSSLELGDSALYFCASGGEDSNYEQYFGPGTRLTVT.

J is TRBJ2-7 and V is TRBV28; D not certain. The germline V gene encodes CDR1 MDHEN and CDR2 SYDVKM. CDR3 length: 11 amino acids. V was clipped by 10 bases and J by 1 base, with 8 bases between them. The CDR3 coding sequence is TGTGCCACCTTGTATTCCTACGAGCAGTACTTC. This encodes CATLYSYEQYF. Full variable domain (outside the CDR3, taken from reference TRBV28 and TRBJ2-7): DVKVTQSSRYLVKRTGEKVFLECVQDMDHENMFWYRQDPGLGLRLIYFSYDVKMKEKGDIPEGYSVSREKKERFSLILESASTNQTSMYLCATLYSYEQYFGPGTRLTVT.

The chain joins TRBV28 to TRBJ2-3, with TRBD1 identical over 7 bases. Germline V lookup: CDR1 MDHEN, CDR2 SYDVKM. V gave up 2 bases and J gave up 3 bases; unmatched junction bases: 5. The CDR3 consists of 15 residues. CDR3 residues: CASSLRGLTTDTQYF. The CDR3 DNA reads TGTGCCAGCAGTTTAAGGGGGCTAACTACAGATACGCAGTATTTT. The full variable domain, completed using reference TRBV28 and TRBJ2-3, is DVKVTQSSRYLVKRTGEKVFLECVQDMDHENMFWYRQDPGLGLRLIYFSYDVKMKEKGDIPEGYSVSREKKERFSLILESASTNQTSMYLCASSLRGLTTDTQYFGPGTRLTVL.

This chain links TRBV28 with TRBJ2-7, with D hard to call. This CDR3 comprises 12 residues. The V and J ends lost 6 bases and 2 bases respectively, with 8 bases between them. The germline V gene has CDR1 MDHEN and CDR2 SYDVKM. CDR3 nucleotide sequence: TGTGCCAGCAGCAGGATAGCCTACGAGCAGTACTTC. It yields the protein CASSRIAYEQYF. Filled out from reference TRBV28 and TRBJ2-7, the complete variable domain reads DVKVTQSSRYLVKRTGEKVFLECVQDMDHENMFWYRQDPGLGLRLIYFSYDVKMKEKGDIPEGYSVSREKKERFSLILESASTNQTSMYLCASSRIAYEQYFGPGTRLTVT.

V usage is TRBV25-1 and J usage is TRBJ2-3, with D unclear. The CDR3 has 12 residues. Trimming took 5 bases from V and 6 from J, leaving 9 bases between them. CDR1 and CDR2 (germline): MGHDK, SYGVNS. The CDR3 here is CASSRESDTQYF. The CDR3 nucleotides read TGTGCCAGCAGTCGAGAGTCCGATACGCAGTATTTT.

The genes are TRBV30 and TRBJ1-3, with D unclear. V lost 5 bases and J lost 2, with 7 bases in between. Germline values: CDR1 GTSNPN, CDR2 SVGIG (reference sequence). The CDR3 covers 12 residues. The CDR3 DNA reads TGTGCCTGGCGGCGTACTGGAAACACCATATATTTT. Translation gives CAWRRTGNTIYF.

The chain carries TRBV7-2 and TRBJ1-2, with unresolved D. Between the trimmed V and J ends, which lost 5 bases and 9 bases, there was a span of 22 bases. The germline V gene has CDR1 SGHTA and CDR2 FQGNSA. The CDR3 spans 15 residues. CDR3 nucleotides: TGTGCCAGCAGCACTTACATTTTCTTTAGACCTAGCTACACCTTC. Protein: CASSTYIFFRPSYTF.

The table lists this clone with a few counts. The chain couples TRBV10-1 to TRBJ1-1, with 8 nucleotides matching TRBD1. The CDR3 length is 14 residues. After removal of 6 bases from V and 0 bases from J, the junction contained 3 bases not matched to a gene. Germline V CDR1 and CDR2: WNHNN, SYGVQD (reference sequence). The CDR3 here is CASRAGGLNTEAFF. DNA for the CDR3: TGCGCCAGCAGGGCAGGGGGCTTGAACACTGAAGCTTTCTTT.

This chain joins TRBV16 and TRBJ1-4, with TRBD1 identical over 9 bases. V gave up 7 bases and J gave up 7 bases; unmatched junction bases: 4. The V gene's germline CDR1 is KGHSY and CDR2 FQNENV. The CDR3 consists of 13 residues. DNA for the CDR3: TGTGCCAGCACCCGGGACAGGGCTGAAAAACTGTTTTTT. Its protein is CASTRDRAEKLFF. The full variable domain, completed using reference TRBV16 and TRBJ1-4, is GEEVAQTPKHLVRGEGQKAKLYCAPIKGHSYVFWYQQVLKNEFKFLISFQNENVFDETGMPKERFSAKCLPNSPCSLEIQATKLEDSAVYFCASTRDRAEKLFFGSGTQLSVL.

The CDR3, as DNA: TGTGCCAGCAGTTTATTAGCGGGGGGTCGGGGCGAGCAGTTCTTC. It translates to CASSLLAGGRGEQFF. The chain carries TRBV28 and TRBJ2-1, with 10 nucleotides matching TRBD2. The length of the CDR3 is 15 residues. Germline V gene data show CDR1 as MDHEN and CDR2 as SYDVKM. With 1 base clipped from V and 10 bases from J, the junction kept 7 bases outside the gene matches.

The chain carries TRBV3-1 (or the pseudogene TRBV3-2) and TRBJ2-1, with TRBD2 identical over 8 bases. Germline values: CDR1 LGHDT, CDR2 YNNKEL (reference sequence). CDR3 length: 15 residues. The junction had 3 bases not matched to a gene; V was cut back by 0 bases and J by 5 bases. In DNA form, the CDR3 reads TGTGCCAGCAGCCAAGAGTTAGCGGGGAACAATGAGCAGTTCTTC. It codes for CASSQELAGNNEQFF.

The V and J genes are TRBV19 and TRBJ2-1; 10 bases map to TRBD1. The germline V gene encodes CDR1 LNHDA and CDR2 SQIVND (reference sequence). This CDR3 has 14 residues. With V trimmed by 5 bases and J by 8 bases, 6 bases remained unmatched. The CDR3 DNA reads as TGTGCCAGTAGTTTGGGACAGGGGTTCGATGAGCAGTTCTTC. Translation gives CASSLGQGFDEQFF.

This clone was detected a few times. This rearrangement joins TRBV7-2 to TRBJ1-4, with 10 nucleotides matching TRBD1. V was pared by 1 base and J by 4 bases, with 6 bases of the junction left unmatched. CDR3 length: 17 residues. CDR1 SGHTA and CDR2 FQGNSA come from the germline V gene. The CDR3 nucleotides read TGTGCCAGCAGCTTAGTAGGGACAGGGGCCCTTAATGAAAAACTGTTTTTT. As protein: CASSLVGTGALNEKLFF. The complete variable domain, with remaining parts taken from reference TRBV7-2 and TRBJ1-4, reads GAGVSQSPSNKVTEKGKDVELRCDPISGHTALYWYRQSLGQGLEFLIYFQGNSAPDKSGLPSDRFSAERTGGSVSTLTIQRTQQEDSAVYLCASSLVGTGALNEKLFFGSGTQLSVL.

The V gene is TRBV28, the J gene TRBJ2-7, with D tentatively TRBD1 (5 bases). CDR3 length: 13 residues. Trimming cost V 7 bases and J 7 bases, with 17 bases left between them. Looked up from germline, CDR1 is MDHEN and CDR2 is SYDVKM. CDR3 region: CASNPGREGEQYF. The CDR3 region has the DNA TGTGCCAGCAATCCGGGCAGGGAAGGGGAGCAGTACTTC.

The chain carries TRBV6-5 and TRBJ1-1; tentatively, D is TRBD1 (5 bases). V was cut by 4 bases and J by 1 base, with 10 bases left in between. Germline V gene sequence: CDR1 MNHEY, CDR2 SVGAGI. This CDR3 region has 14 residues. For the CDR3, the DNA is TGTGCCAGCAGTTCCGCCGGGGGGAACACTGAAGCTTTCTTT. Translated: CASSSAGGNTEAFF.

This clone was recorded only once. The chain links TRBV28 to TRBJ1-1; 8 bases are a match to TRBD1. The CDR3 is made up of 14 amino acids. Germline V CDR1 and CDR2: MDHEN, SYDVKM. Trimming cost V 2 bases and J 5 bases; bases outside gene matches: 4. CDR3: CASSLGRGQTEAFF. The DNA for the CDR3 is TGTGCCAGCAGTTTAGGCAGGGGGCAAACTGAAGCTTTCTTT.

The V call is TRBV19, the J call TRBJ1-1; no reliable D call. Trimming took off 7 bases at V and 7 bases at J, with 19 bases between the two ends. Germline V lookup: CDR1 LNHDA, CDR2 SQIVND (reference sequence). This CDR3 is built from 14 residues. The CDR3 spells CASTRRQDGFEAFF. The CDR3 DNA is TGTGCCAGTACCCGCAGGCAGGATGGATTTGAAGCTTTCTTT.

The chain combines TRBV6-2 or TRBV6-3 with TRBJ1-6; D gene unclear. Germline loops: CDR1 MNHEY, CDR2 SVGEGT. V dropped 6 bases and J dropped 7 bases, with 16 bases sitting between them. The CDR3 consists of 15 residues. For the CDR3, the DNA is TGTGCCAGCAGCCCTTACCAAGGGAGGAATTCACCCCTCCACTTT. Its protein product is CASSPYQGRNSPLHF.

The chain combines TRBV5-1 with TRBJ1-5; no clear D gene. From germline, CDR1 is SGHRS and CDR2 YFSETQ. The CDR3 is 16 amino acids. Trimming took off 4 bases at V and 0 bases at J, with 14 bases between the two ends. CDR3 nucleotide sequence: TGCGCCAGCAGCCAATACCCTCAAGATAGCAATCAGCCCCAGCATTTT. This translates into CASSQYPQDSNQPQHF.

With respect to this clone: It may be a read error: a sequence one base away is much more abundant. The same CDR3 arises from other DNA sequences in this sample as well. The chain's CDR3 is CASSLGGADGYTF. The CDR3, as DNA: TGTGCCAGCAGCTTGGGAGGAGCGGACGGCTACACCTTC. The chain combines TRBV5-6 with TRBJ1-2; D gene ambiguous. This CDR3 is 13 amino acids long. CDR1 and CDR2 (germline): SGHDT, YYEEEE. Trimming took off 0 bases at V and 8 bases at J, with 11 bases between the two ends. Full variable domain (remainder filled in from reference TRBV5-6 and TRBJ1-2): DAGVTQSPTHLIKTRGQQVTLRCSPKSGHDTVSWYQQALGQGPQFIFQYYEEEERQRGNFPDRFSGHQFPNYSSELNVNALLLGDSALYLCASSLGGADGYTFGSGTRLTVV.

The rearrangement uses TRBV13 and TRBJ1-2; no clear D. Germline V gives CDR1 PRHDT, CDR2 FYEKMQ (reference sequence). This CDR3 region has 18 residues. Trimming removed 1 base at V and 0 bases at J, with 18 bases between. The CDR3 coding sequence is TGTGCCAGCAGCTTAGTTGGATGGCGGGCCGAAGCTAACTATGGCTACACCTTC. Its protein product is CASSLVGWRAEANYGYTF. The whole variable domain, remainder taken from reference TRBV13 and TRBJ1-2, is AAGVIQSPRHLIKEKRETATLKCYPIPRHDTVYWYQQGPGQDPQFLISFYEKMQSDKGSIPDRFSAQQFSDYHSELNMSSLELGDSALYFCASSLVGWRAEANYGYTFGSGTRLTVV.

This sequence joins TRBV28 and TRBJ2-3, with 10 bases matching TRBD2. Germline-derived CDR1 and CDR2 are MDHEN and SYDVKM. The V gene end was trimmed by 6 bases and the J gene end by 5 bases; junction bases not matched to a gene: 2. The CDR3 is 13 amino acids. The CDR3 protein is CASRRLAGDTQYF. The DNA for the CDR3 is TGTGCCAGCAGACGACTAGCGGGAGATACGCAGTATTTT.

The J gene is TRBJ1-6, the V gene TRBV11-2, with D unresolved. Germline V gene lookup returns CDR1 SGHAT and CDR2 FQNNGV. This CDR3 has 13 amino acids. With 1 base removed from V and 7 bases from J, the gap between germline ends came to 5 bases. The CDR3: CASSLARNSPLHF. CDR3 nucleotides: TGTGCCAGCAGCTTAGCTCGGAATTCACCCCTCCACTTT.